This T cell receptor (beta chain) was sequenced during a study of beta chain features in type 1 diabetes. Whole-study results and caveats: Cells with high TCR expression could be over-represented when cDNA is sequenced. The question of HLA type influencing TCRB rearrangement was one that remained unresolved here.

This clone came up a few times. The antigen remains unidentified. V lost 1 base and J lost 7, with 20 bases in between. CDR1 and CDR2 from the germline V gene are MDHEN and SYDVKM. The CDR3 is 17 amino acids. Expressed TCRB transcripts were sequenced because the entire RNA isolate underwent reverse transcription. Only in-frame clones appear in the TCRdb table, and some are missing; sequencing was by immunoSEQ multiplex PCR. The table has under 550,000 clones, over 9.5% seen once; the top ten hold around 0.05%. The J gene is TRBJ2-1, the V gene TRBV28; D might be TRBD2 (5 bases). The source of this sequence is a woman younger than 35 in good health. Sequencing was performed on naive CD4+ T cells from blood. CDR3 DNA: TGTGCCAGCAGTTTATCATACGAGGGATTATCGGTAAATGAGCAGTTCTTC. Translation gives CASSLSYEGLSVNEQFF.